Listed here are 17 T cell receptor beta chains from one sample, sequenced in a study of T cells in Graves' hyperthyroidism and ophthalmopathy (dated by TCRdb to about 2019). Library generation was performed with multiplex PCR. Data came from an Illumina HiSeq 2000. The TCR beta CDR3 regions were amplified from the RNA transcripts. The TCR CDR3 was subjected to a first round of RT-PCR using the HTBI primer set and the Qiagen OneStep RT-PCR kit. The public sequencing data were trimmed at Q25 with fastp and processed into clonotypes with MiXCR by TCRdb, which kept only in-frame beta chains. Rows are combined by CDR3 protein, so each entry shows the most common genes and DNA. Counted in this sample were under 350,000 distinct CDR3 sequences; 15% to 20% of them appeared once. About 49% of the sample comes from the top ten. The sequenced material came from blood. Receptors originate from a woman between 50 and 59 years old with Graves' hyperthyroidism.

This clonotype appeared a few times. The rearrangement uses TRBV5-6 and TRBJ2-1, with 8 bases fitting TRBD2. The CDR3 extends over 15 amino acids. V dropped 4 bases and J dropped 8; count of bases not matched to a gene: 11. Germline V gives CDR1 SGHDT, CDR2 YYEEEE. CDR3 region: CASSDGLASVDEQFF. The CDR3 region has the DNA TGTGCCAGCAGCGACGGACTAGCCTCAGTCGATGAGCAGTTCTTC.

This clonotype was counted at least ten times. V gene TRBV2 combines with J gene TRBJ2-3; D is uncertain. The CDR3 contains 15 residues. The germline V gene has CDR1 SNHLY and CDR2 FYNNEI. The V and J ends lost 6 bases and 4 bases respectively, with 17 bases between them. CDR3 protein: CASRQWVIRSDTQYF. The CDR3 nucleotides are TGTGCCAGCAGGCAATGGGTGATCCGGTCAGATACGCAGTATTTT.

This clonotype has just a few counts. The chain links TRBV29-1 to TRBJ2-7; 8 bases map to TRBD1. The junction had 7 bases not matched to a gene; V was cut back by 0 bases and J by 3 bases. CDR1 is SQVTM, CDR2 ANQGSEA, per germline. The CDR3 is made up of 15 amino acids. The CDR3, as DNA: TGCAGCGTTGAAGATCGGGCGGGGACAGGCTACGAGCAGTACTTC. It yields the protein CSVEDRAGTGYEQYF.

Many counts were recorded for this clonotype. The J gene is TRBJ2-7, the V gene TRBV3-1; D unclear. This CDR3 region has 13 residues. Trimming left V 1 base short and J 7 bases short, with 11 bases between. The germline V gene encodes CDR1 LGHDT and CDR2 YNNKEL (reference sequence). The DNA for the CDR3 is TGTGCCAGCAGCCAAGGACTCGGACGGGAGCAGTACGTC. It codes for CASSQGLGREQYV.

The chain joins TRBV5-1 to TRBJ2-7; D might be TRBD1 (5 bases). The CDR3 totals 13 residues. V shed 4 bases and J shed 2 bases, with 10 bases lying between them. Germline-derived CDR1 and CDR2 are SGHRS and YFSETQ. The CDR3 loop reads CASSQGPAYEQYF. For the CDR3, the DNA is TGCGCCAGCAGCCAGGGTCCTGCCTACGAGCAGTACTTC.

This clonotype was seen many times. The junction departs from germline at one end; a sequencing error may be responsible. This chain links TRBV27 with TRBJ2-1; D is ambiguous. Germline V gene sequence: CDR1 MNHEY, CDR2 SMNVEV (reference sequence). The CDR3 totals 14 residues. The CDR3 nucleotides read TGTGCCAGCAGTTATGGCGGATTACACAATGAGCGGTTCTTC. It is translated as CASSYGGLHNERFF.

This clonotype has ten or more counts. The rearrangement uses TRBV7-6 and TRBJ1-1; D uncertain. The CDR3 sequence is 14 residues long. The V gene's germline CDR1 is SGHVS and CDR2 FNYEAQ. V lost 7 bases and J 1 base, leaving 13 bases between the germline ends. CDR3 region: CASTVVTSNTEAFF. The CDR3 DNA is TGTGCCAGCACAGTCGTCACCTCGAACACTGAAGCTTTCTTT.

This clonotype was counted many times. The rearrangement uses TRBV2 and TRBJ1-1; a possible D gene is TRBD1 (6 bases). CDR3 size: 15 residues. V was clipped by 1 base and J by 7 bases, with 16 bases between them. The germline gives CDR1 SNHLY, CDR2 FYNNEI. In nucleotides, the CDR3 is TGTGCCAGCAGTGAAGGGGTTGGACAGTGGTATGAAGCTTTCTTT. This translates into CASSEGVGQWYEAFF.

CDR3: CAWSVNGAENTIYF. CDR3 DNA: TGTGCCTGGAGTGTAAATGGGGCGGAAAACACCATATATTTT. This rearrangement joins TRBV30 to TRBJ1-3; TRBD1 might be the D (5 bases). Germline V gives CDR1 GTSNPN, CDR2 SVGIG (reference sequence). Trimming shortened V by 0 bases and J by 6 bases, and 12 bases separated the two germline ends. This CDR3 comprises 14 residues.

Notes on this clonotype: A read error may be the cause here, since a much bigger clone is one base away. DNA of the CDR3: TGTGCCAGCCAAACCAGACCTCCCCGCAGCACCGGGGAGCTGTCTTTT. It codes for CASQTRPPRSTGELSF. The chain employs TRBV12-3 or TRBV12-4 and TRBJ2-2; possible D gene TRBD2, 5 bases. The CDR3 extends over 16 amino acids.

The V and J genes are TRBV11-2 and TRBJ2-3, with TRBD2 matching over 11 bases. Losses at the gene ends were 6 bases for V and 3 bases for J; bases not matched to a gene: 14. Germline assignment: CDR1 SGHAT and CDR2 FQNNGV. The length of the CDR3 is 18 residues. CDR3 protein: CASSTPGLAGLGTDTQYF. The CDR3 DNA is TGTGCCAGCAGTACCCCCGGACTAGCGGGCCTTGGGACAGATACGCAGTATTTT.

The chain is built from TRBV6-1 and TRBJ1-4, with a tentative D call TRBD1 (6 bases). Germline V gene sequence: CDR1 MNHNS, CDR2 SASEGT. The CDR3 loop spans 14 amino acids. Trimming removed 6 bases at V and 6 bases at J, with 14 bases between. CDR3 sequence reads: CASRVLAGDEKLFF. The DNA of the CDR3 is TGTGCCAGCAGAGTGCTCGCAGGGGATGAAAAACTGTTTTTT.

Here the CDR3 DNA reads TGTGCCAGTAGTATAGTAGGAGGGGGCCTGTTCTTC. As protein: CASSIVGGGLFF. V is TRBV19 and J is TRBJ2-1; D may be TRBD1 (7 bases). V lost 1 base to trimming and J lost 15 bases, with 13 bases between them. The CDR3 sequence is 12 residues long. Germline-derived CDR1 and CDR2 are LNHDA and SQIVND (reference sequence).

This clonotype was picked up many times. CDR3: CAWSIDRDVAGYTF. The CDR3 DNA is TGTGCCTGGAGCATCGACAGGGACGTGGCTGGCTACACCTTC. The chain couples TRBV30 to TRBJ1-2; 7 positions agree with TRBD1. CDR1 and CDR2 from the germline V gene are GTSNPN and SVGIG (reference sequence). The V and J ends lost 3 bases and 7 bases, in that order; junction bases with no gene match: 11. The CDR3 covers 14 residues. Full variable domain (outside the CDR3, taken from reference TRBV30 and TRBJ1-2): SQTIHQWPATLVQPVGSPLSLECTVEGTSNPNLYWYRQAAGRGLQLLFYSVGIGQISSEVPQNLSASRPQDRQFILSSKKLLLSDSGFYLCAWSIDRDVAGYTFGSGTRLTVV.

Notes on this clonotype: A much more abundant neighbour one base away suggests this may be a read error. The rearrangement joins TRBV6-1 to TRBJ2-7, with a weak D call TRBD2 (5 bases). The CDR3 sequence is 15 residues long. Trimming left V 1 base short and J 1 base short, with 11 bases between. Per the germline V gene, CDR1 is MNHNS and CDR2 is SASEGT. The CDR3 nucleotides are TGTGCCAGCAGTGAAGTGGGGAGTATGTCCTACGAGCAGTACTTC. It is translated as CASSEVGSMSYEQYF.

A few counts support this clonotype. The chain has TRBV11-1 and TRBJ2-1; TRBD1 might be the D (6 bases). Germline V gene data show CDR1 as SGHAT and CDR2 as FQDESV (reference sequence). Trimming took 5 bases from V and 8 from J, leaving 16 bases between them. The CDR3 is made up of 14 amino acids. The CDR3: CASSPAGAFDEQFF. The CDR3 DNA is TGTGCCAGCAGCCCAGCAGGGGCGTTCGATGAGCAGTTCTTC.

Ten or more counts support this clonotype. CDR3 sequence (DNA): TGTGCCAGCAGCGGACAGTGGGGAGAGACCCAGTACTTC. Encoded protein: CASSGQWGETQYF. The V and J genes are TRBV7-9 and TRBJ2-5; D perhaps matches TRBD1 (6 bases). The CDR3 has 13 residues. Per germline, CDR1 SEHNR and CDR2 FQNEAQ (reference sequence). The V end lost 5 bases, the J end lost 4 bases, and 11 bases lay between the germline ends.